The clone carrying this T cell receptor (beta chain) was recorded many times. V lost 4 bases, J lost 0 bases, and 14 bases stayed unmatched. The germline CDR1 and CDR2 sequences are SEHNR and FQNEAQ (reference sequence). The CDR3 runs to 19 residues. The data are from a study of T cells in Graves' hyperthyroidism and ophthalmopathy. Authors of the study amplified TCR beta CDR3 regions from RNA transcripts. Carried out on the TCR CDR3, a first-round RT-PCR used the HTBI primer set. Each CDR3 protein is one row after TCRdb ran MiXCR on the multiplex PCR reads. The sample holds about 400,000 distinct CDR3 sequences, about 15% seen once.

The sample consisted of blood. V and J are TRBV7-9 and TRBJ2-1; 8 nucleotides agree with TRBD1. The receptor's source is a young man with Graves' ophthalmopathy. CDR3 amino acids: CASSSANQYRGSSYNEQFF. CDR3 DNA sequence: TGTGCCAGCAGCTCCGCAAACCAATACAGGGGGAGCTCCTACAATGAGCAGTTCTTC.